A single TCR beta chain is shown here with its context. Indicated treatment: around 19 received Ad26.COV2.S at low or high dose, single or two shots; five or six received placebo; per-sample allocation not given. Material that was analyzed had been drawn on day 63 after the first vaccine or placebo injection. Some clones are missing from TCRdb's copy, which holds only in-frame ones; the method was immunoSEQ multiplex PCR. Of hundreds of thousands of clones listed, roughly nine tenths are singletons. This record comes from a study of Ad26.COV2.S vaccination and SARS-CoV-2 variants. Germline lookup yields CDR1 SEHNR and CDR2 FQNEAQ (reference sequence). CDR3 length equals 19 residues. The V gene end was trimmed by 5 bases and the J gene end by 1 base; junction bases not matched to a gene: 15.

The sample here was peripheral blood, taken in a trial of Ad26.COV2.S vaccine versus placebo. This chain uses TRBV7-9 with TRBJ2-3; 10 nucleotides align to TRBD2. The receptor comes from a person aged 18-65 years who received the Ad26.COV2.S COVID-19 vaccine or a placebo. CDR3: CASSISRSGRRKRTDTQYF. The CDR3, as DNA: TGTGCCAGCAGCATTAGTCGTAGCGGGAGGAGGAAACGCACAGATACGCAGTATTTT.